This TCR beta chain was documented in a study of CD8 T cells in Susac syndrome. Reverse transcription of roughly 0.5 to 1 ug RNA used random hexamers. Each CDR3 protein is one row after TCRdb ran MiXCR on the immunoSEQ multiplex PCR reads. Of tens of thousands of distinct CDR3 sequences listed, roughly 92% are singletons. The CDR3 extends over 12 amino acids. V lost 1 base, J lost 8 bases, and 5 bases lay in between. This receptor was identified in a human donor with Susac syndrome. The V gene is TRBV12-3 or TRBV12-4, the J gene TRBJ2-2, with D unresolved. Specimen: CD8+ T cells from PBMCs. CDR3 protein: CASSLVGGELFF. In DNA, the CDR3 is TGTGCCAGCAGTTTAGTAGGGGGGGAGCTGTTTTTT.